These T cell receptor beta chains were read from a single sample in a study of shared clonotypes between healthy human individuals. The protocol was immunoSEQ multiplex PCR, while the TCRdb copy is restricted to in-frame clones and leaves out a portion. The table has 550,000 to 650,000 clones, 90% to 97% seen once. The material sequenced was naive CD8+ T cells sorted from blood. These receptors were obtained from a young woman in good health. CDR3s leave out the opening cysteine and the closing phenylalanine or tryptophan.

V: TRBV5-6; length: 12; J: TRBJ1-6; CDR3: ASSLVGQGSPLH
V: TRBV10-3; length: 11; J: TRBJ2-2; CDR3: AIRPDNTGELF
V: TRBV7-8; length: 11; J: TRBJ1-2; CDR3: ASSYRDLYGYT
V: TRBV9; length: 14; J: TRBJ2-7; CDR3: ASSAHPGTGHTEQY
V: TRBV4-2; length: 14; J: TRBJ2-3; CDR3: ASSQASGRAGDTQY
V: TRBV9; length: 12; J: TRBJ2-7; CDR3: ASSVGGGTYEQY
V: TRBV27; length: 14; J: TRBJ2-3; CDR3: ASSLILAGGSDTQY
V: TRBV28; length: 13; J: TRBJ1-1; CDR3: ASSLTQLMNTEAF
V: TRBV27; length: 13; J: TRBJ1-5; CDR3: ASSSSGLGNQPQH
V: TRBV7-9; length: 16; J: TRBJ2-1; CDR3: ASSLFGGGRRQNNEQF
V: TRBV6-5; length: 14; J: TRBJ2-7; CDR3: ASSSPRLAIIYEQY
V: TRBV11-2; length: 13; J: TRBJ1-1; CDR3: ASSLGWGKNTEAF
V: TRBV5-4; length: 13; J: TRBJ1-1; CDR3: ASSLPSKSNTEAF
V: TRBV4-1; length: 16; J: TRBJ1-1; CDR3: ASSPQTGMGYVNTEAF
V: TRBV5-6; length: 12; J: TRBJ2-1; CDR3: ASSGLAGGDEQF
V: TRBV11-2; length: 13; J: TRBJ2-7; CDR3: ASSLEWTSFTEQY
V: TRBV28; length: 11; J: TRBJ1-5; CDR3: ASRQDRDQPQH
V: TRBV13; length: 14; J: TRBJ2-3; CDR3: ASSGRTGAATDTQY
V: TRBV4-1; length: 13; J: TRBJ1-1; CDR3: ASSQDHRGGTEAF
V: TRBV2; length: 15; J: TRBJ2-2; CDR3: ASTLTSGTKNTGELF
V: TRBV28; length: 12; J: TRBJ2-5; CDR3: ATISDSVQETQY
V: TRBV7-2; length: 13; J: TRBJ2-7; CDR3: ASSLDPGPTYEQY
V: TRBV19; length: 11; J: TRBJ2-1; CDR3: ASSLLLHDEQF
V: TRBV28; length: 17; J: TRBJ1-5; CDR3: ATVTLRDRKGLFNQPQH
V: TRBV13; length: 13; J: TRBJ1-2; CDR3: ASSPGQGGNYGYT
V: TRBV27; length: 12; J: TRBJ1-6; CDR3: ASSATGYNSPLH
V: TRBV9; length: 16; J: TRBJ2-6; CDR3: ASSVRDRFYGGANVLT
V: TRBV10-3; length: 12; J: TRBJ2-5; CDR3: AIRSRTGDETQY
V: TRBV27; length: 14; J: TRBJ2-6; CDR3: ASSLMGRTGANVLT
V: TRBV7-9; length: 12; J: TRBJ1-5; CDR3: ASSFASSNQPQH
V: TRBV7-9; length: 9; J: TRBJ2-1; CDR3: ASSPYNEQF
V: TRBV9; length: 15; J: TRBJ1-3; CDR3: ASSVGQGGDSGNTIY
V: TRBV30; length: 11; J: TRBJ1-1; CDR3: AWSPGQPGRAF
V: TRBV19; length: 12; J: -; CDR3: ASSNGLAVYEQY
V: TRBV2; length: 11; J: TRBJ1-1; CDR3: ASGGQGATEAF
V: TRBV9; length: 10; J: TRBJ2-2; CDR3: ASGSITGELF
V: TRBV5-6; length: 12; J: TRBJ2-7; CDR3: ASSSGLSTYEQY
V: TRBV7-9; length: 14; J: TRBJ2-7; CDR3: ASSLWGETSSYEQY
V: TRBV5-6; length: 9; J: TRBJ2-7; CDR3: ASSFGHEQY
V: TRBV9; length: 13; J: TRBJ1-2; CDR3: ASSVRDVSYYGYT
V: TRBV13; length: 19; J: TRBJ2-3; CDR3: ASSLPGLAGGPSPNTDTQY
V: TRBV7-2; length: 14; J: TRBJ2-7; CDR3: ASSFWVAGVLYEQY
V: TRBV19; length: 13; J: TRBJ2-1; CDR3: ASSHRDRGRNEQF
V: TRBV29-1; length: 13; J: TRBJ2-1; CDR3: SAESGPSSYNEQF
V: TRBV27; length: 13; J: TRBJ2-5; CDR3: ASSPTSGRMETQY
V: TRBV4-1; length: 12; J: TRBJ2-7; CDR3: ASSQGITPYEQY